What follows describes a single T cell receptor beta chain. As yet, its antigen is unknown. The V gene's germline CDR1 is SGHTA and CDR2 FQGTGA. The CDR3 length is 16 residues. The junction had 7 bases not matched to a gene; V was cut back by 4 bases and J by 2 bases. The data originate from a study of T cell repertoires in cytomegalovirus infection. A single record per CDR3 protein comes from TCRdb applying MiXCR to the reads. The profile shows 650,000 to 850,000 distinct CDR3 sequences, 25% to 30% of them singletons. The clonotype comes from a human donor in good health (CMV status not recorded). Some clones in this sample may be carry-over from other donors' samples. The chain uses TRBV7-3 and TRBJ2-2; 7 bases map to TRBD1. The specimen was cultured CD8+ T cells from PBMCs, collected from culture after CMV antigen stimulation. The CDR3 DNA reads as TGTGCCAGCAGCTCGAACAGGGGTCGAAACACCGGGGAGCTGTTTTTT. Translating it yields CASSSNRGRNTGELFF.